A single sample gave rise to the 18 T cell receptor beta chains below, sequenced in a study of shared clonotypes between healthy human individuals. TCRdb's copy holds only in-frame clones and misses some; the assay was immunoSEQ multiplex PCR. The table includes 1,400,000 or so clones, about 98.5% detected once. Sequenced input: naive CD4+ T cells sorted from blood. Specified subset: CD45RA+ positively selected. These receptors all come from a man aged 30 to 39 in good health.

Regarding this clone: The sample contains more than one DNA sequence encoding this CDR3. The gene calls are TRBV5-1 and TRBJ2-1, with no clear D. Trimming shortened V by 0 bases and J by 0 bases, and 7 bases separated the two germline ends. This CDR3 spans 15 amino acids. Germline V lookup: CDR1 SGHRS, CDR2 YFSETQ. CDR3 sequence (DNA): TGCGCCAGCAGCTTGGACCGGAGCTCCTACAATGAGCAGTTCTTC. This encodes CASSLDRSSYNEQFF.

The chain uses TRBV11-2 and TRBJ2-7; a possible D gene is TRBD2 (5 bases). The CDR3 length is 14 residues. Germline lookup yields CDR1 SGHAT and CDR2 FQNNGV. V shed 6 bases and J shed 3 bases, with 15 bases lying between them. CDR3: CASRNNRRIYEQYF. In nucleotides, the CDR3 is TGTGCCAGCAGAAACAATCGGAGGATCTACGAGCAGTACTTC. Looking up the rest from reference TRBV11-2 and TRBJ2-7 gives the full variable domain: EAGVAQSPRYKIIEKRQSVAFWCNPISGHATLYWYQQILGQGPKLLIQFQNNGVVDDSQLPKDRFSAERLKGVDSTLKIQPAKLEDSAVYLCASRNNRRIYEQYFGPGTRLTVT.

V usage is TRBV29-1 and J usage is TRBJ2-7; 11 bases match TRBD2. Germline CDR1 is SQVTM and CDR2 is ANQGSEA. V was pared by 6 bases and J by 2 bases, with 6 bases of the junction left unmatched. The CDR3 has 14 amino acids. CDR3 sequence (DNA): TGCAGCGTGGGTAGCGGGAGGGTTACCTACGAGCAGTACTTC. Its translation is CSVGSGRVTYEQYF.

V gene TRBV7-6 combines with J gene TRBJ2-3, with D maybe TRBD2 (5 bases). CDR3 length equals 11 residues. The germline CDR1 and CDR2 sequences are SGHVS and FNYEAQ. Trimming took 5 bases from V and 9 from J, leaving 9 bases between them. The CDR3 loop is CASSESGTQYF. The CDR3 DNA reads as TGTGCCAGCAGCGAAAGCGGAACGCAGTATTTT.

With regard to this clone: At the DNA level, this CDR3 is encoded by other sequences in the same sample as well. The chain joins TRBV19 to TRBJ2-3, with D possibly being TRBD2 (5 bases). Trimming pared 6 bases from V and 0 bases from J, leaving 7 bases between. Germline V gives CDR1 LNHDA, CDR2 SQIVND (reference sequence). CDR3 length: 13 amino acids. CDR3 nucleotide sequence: TGTGCCAGTAGACTAGTTAGCACAGATACGCAGTATTTT. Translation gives CASRLVSTDTQYF. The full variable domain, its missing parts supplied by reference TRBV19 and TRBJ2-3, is DGGITQSPKYLFRKEGQNVTLSCEQNLNHDAMYWYRQDPGQGLRLIYYSQIVNDFQKGDIAEGYSVSREKKESFPLTVTSAQKNPTAFYLCASRLVSTDTQYFGPGTRLTVL.

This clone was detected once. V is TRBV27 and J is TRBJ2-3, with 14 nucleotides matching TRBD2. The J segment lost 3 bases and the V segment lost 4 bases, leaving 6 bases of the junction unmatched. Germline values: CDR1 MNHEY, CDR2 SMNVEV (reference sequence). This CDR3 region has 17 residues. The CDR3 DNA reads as TGTGCCAGCAGTTCCCGAAGGACTAGCGGGAGGACAGATACGCAGTATTTT. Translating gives CASSSRRTSGRTDTQYF.

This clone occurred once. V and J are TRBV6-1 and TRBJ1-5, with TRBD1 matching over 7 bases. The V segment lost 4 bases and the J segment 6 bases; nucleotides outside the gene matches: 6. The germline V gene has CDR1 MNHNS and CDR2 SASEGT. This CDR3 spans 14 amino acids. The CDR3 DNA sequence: TGTGCCAGCAGTGGCACAGGGGTGAGTCAGCCCCAGCATTTT. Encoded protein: CASSGTGVSQPQHF.

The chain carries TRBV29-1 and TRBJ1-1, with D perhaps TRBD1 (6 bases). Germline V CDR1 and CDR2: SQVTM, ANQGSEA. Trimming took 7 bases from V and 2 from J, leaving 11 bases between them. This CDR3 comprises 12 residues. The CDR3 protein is CSAGQINTEAFF. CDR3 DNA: TGCAGCGCCGGACAGATCAACACTGAAGCTTTCTTT.

The CDR3 spells CASSLVVGIAYEQYF. The CDR3 coding sequence is TGTGCCAGCAGCTTAGTTGTTGGTATAGCCTACGAGCAGTACTTC. This sequence joins TRBV7-2 and TRBJ2-7, with D uncertain. The germline CDR1 and CDR2 sequences are SGHTA and FQGNSA. Trimming removed 1 base from V and 2 bases from J, with 12 bases in between. The CDR3 has 15 amino acids.

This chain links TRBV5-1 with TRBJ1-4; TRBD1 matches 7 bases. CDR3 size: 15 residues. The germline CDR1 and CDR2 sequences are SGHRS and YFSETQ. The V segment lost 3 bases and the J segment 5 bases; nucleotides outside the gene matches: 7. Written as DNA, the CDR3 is TGCGCCAGCAGCTCCTCCTTGACAGGGAATGAAAAACTGTTTTTT. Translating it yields CASSSSLTGNEKLFF.

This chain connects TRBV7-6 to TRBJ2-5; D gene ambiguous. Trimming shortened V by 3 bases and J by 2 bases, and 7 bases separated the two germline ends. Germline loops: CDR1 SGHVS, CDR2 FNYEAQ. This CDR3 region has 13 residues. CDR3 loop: CASSFTPQETQYF. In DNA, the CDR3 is TGTGCCAGCAGCTTTACCCCACAAGAGACCCAGTACTTC.

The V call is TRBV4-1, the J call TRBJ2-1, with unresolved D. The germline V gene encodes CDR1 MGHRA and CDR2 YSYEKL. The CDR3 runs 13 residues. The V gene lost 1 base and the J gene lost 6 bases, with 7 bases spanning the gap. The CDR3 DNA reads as TGCGCCAGCAGCCAAGTCCTCAGCAATGAGCAGTTCTTC. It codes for CASSQVLSNEQFF.

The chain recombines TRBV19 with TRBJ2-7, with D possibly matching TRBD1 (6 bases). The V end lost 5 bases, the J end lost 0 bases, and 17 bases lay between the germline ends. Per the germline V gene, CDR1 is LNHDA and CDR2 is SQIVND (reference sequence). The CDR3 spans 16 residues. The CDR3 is CASSSRQARTSYEQYF. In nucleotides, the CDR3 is TGTGCCAGTAGTTCACGACAGGCCCGAACCTCCTACGAGCAGTACTTC.

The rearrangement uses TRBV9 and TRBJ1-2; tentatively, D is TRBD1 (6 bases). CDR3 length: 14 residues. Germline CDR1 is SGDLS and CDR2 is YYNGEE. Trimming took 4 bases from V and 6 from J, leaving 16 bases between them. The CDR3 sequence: CASSTRGGGDGYTF. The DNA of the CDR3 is TGTGCCAGCAGCACCCGCGGTGGGGGCGATGGCTACACCTTC.

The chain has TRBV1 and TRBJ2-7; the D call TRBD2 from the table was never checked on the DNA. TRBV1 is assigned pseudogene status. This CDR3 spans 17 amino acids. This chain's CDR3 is CTSSQDLPQRFAYEQYF. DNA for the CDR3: TGCACCAGCAGCCAAGACCTCCCCCAGAGGTTTGCCTACGAGCAGTACTTC.

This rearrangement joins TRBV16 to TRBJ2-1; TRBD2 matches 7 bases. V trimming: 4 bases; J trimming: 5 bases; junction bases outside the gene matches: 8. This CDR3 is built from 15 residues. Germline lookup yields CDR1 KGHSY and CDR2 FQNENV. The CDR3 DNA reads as TGTGCCAGCAGCCGCAGGAGCGGGACCCACAATGAGCAGTTCTTC. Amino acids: CASSRRSGTHNEQFF.

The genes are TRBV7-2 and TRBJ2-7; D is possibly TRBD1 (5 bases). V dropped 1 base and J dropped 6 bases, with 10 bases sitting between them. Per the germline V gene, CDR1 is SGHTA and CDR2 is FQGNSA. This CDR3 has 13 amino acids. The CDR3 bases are TGTGCCAGCAGCTTAGTTGTCAGGGTCGAGCAGTACTTC. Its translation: CASSLVVRVEQYF.

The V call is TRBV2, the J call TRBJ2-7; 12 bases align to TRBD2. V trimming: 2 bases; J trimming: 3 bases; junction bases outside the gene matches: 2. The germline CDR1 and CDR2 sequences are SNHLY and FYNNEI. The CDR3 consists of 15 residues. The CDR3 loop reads CASSETSGGNYEQYF. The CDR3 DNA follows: TGTGCCAGCAGTGAAACTAGCGGGGGGAACTACGAGCAGTACTTC.